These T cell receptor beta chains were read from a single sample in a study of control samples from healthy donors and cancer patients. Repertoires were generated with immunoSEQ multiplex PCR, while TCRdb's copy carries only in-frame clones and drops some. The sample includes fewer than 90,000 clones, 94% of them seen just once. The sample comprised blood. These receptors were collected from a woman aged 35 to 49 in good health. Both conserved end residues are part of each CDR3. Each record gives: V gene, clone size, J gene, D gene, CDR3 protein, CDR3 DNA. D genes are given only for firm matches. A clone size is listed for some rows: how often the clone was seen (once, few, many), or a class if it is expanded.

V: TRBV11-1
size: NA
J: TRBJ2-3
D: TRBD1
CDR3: CASSSGTGGSNTQYF
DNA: TGTGCCAGCAGCTCCGGGACAGGGGGCTCAAATACGCAGTATTTT

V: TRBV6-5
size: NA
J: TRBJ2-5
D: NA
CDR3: CASSYTGGLQETQYF
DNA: TGTGCCAGCAGTTACACGGGCGGGCTCCAAGAGACCCAGTACTTC

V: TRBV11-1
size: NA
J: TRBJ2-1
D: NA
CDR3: CASSFRNEQFF
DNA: TGTGCCAGCAGCTTCAGAAATGAGCAGTTCTTC

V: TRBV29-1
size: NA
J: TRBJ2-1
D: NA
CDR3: CVVEDSTFSYNEQFF
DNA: TGCGTAGTGGAGGATAGTACCTTCTCCTACAATGAGCAGTTCTTC

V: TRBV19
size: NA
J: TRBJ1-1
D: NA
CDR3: CASSIRANTEAFF
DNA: TGTGCCAGTAGTATCCGGGCGAACACTGAAGCTTTCTTT

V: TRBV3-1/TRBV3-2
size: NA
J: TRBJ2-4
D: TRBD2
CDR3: CASSQVSSGGARYF
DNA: TGTGCCAGCAGCCAAGTTTCTAGCGGGGGGGCGAGGTACTTC

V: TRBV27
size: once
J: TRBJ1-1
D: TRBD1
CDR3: CASRLRTGQNTEAFF
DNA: TGTGCCAGCAGACTTCGGACAGGACAGAACACTGAAGCTTTCTTT

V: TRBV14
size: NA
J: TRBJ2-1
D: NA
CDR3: CASSRRAGWDEQFF
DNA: TGTGCCAGCAGCCGCCGCGCAGGGTGGGATGAGCAGTTCTTC

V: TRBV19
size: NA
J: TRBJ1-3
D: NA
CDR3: CASSIAMDTIYF
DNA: TGTGCCAGTAGTATAGCAATGGACACCATATATTTT

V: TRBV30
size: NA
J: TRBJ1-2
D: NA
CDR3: CARNQQDPEGYTF
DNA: TGTGCCAGAAACCAACAGGATCCAGAAGGCTACACCTTC

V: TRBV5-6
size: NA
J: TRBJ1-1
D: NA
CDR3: CASSLDWNTEAFF
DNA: TGTGCCAGCAGCTTGGACTGGAACACTGAAGCTTTCTTT

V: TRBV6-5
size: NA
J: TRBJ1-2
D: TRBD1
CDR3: CATQQGNYGYTF
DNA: TGTGCCACCCAACAGGGGAACTATGGCTACACCTTC

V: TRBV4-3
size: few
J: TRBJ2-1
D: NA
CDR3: CASSPTYGAGYNEQFF
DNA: TGCGCCAGCAGCCCTACTTACGGGGCGGGTTACAATGAGCAGTTCTTC

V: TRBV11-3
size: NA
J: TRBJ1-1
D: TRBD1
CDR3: CASSSRTGFGAFF
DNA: TGTGCCAGCAGCTCTAGGACAGGATTTGGGGCTTTCTTT

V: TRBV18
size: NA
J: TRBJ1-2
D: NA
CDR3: CASSPPSGNYGYTF
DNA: TGTGCCAGCTCACCACCTTCGGGAAACTATGGCTACACCTTC

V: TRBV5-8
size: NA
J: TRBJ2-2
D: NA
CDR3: CASSFTRGTGELFF
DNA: TGTGCCAGCAGCTTTACTAGGGGTACCGGGGAGCTGTTTTTT

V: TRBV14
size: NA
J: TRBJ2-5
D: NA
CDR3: CASSGRTERRETQYF
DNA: TGTGCCAGCAGCGGACGAACGGAGCGCAGGGAGACCCAGTACTTC

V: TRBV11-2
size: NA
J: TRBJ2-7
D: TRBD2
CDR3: CASSHLAGMGKDEQYF
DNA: TGTGCCAGCAGCCACCTAGCGGGAATGGGAAAGGACGAGCAGTACTTC

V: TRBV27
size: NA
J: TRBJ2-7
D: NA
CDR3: CASSSPNRESSYEQYF
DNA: TGTGCCAGCAGTTCACCTAACAGGGAGAGCTCCTACGAGCAGTACTTC

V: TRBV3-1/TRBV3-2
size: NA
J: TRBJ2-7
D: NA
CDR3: CASSHVDSYEQYF
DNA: TGTGCCAGCAGCCACGTCGACTCCTACGAGCAGTACTTC

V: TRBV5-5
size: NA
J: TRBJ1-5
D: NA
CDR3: CASSGRAWDNQPQHF
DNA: TGTGCCAGCAGCGGCCGGGCGTGGGACAATCAGCCCCAGCATTTT

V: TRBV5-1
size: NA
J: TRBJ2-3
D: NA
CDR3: CASSASGEGTQYF
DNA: TGCGCCAGCAGCGCCTCAGGGGAGGGGACGCAGTATTTT

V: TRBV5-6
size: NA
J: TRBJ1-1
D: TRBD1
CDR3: CASSSYQGGEAFF
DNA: TGTGCCAGCAGCTCGTATCAGGGGGGAGAAGCTTTCTTT

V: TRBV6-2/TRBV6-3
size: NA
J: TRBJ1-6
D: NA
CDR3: CASSYRWGSYNSPLHF
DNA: TGTGCCAGCAGTTATCGATGGGGCAGTTATAATTCACCCCTCCACTTT

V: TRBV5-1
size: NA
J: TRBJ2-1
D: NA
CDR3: CASSLVPGINNEQFF
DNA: TGCGCCAGCAGCTTGGTTCCGGGGATTAACAATGAGCAGTTCTTC

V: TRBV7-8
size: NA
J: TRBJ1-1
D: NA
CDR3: CASYKFRQDVFSPNTEAFF
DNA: TGTGCCTCCTATAAATTTAGACAGGACGTCTTTTCTCCGAACACTGAAGCTTTCTTT

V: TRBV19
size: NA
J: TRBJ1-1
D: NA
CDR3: CASSMPLVTEAFF
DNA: TGTGCCAGTAGTATGCCTTTAGTCACTGAAGCTTTCTTT

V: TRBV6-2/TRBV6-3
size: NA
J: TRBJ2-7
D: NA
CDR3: CASSYSGEQYF
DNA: TGTGCCAGCAGTTACTCTGGGGAGCAGTACTTC

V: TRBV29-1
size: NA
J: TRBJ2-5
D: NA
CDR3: CSVEDLWGQKTQYF
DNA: TGCAGCGTTGAAGATTTATGGGGCCAAAAGACCCAGTACTTC

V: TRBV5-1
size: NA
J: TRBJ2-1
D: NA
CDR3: CASSLADYNEQFF
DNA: TGCGCCAGCAGCTTGGCGGACTACAATGAGCAGTTCTTC

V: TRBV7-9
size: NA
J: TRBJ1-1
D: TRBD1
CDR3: CASSSSWTGNTEAFF
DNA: TGTGCCAGCAGCTCCTCTTGGACAGGGAACACTGAAGCTTTCTTT

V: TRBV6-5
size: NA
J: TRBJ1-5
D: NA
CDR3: CASSPGWANQPQHF
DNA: TGTGCCAGCAGCCCCGGGTGGGCTAATCAGCCCCAGCATTTT

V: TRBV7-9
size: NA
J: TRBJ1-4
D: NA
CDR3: CASSLYEKLFF
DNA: TGTGCCAGCAGCTTATATGAAAAACTGTTTTTT

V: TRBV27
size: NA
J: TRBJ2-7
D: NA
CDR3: CASSHGLNLYEQYF
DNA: TGTGCCAGCAGTCACGGACTAAACCTCTACGAGCAGTACTTC

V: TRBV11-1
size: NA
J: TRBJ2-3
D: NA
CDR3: CASSLGGLSSTDTQYF
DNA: TGTGCCAGCAGCTTAGGGGGGCTTTCTAGCACAGATACGCAGTATTTT

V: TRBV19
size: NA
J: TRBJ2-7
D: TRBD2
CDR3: CASSPGLAGYEQYF
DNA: TGTGCCAGTAGTCCAGGACTAGCGGGGTACGAGCAGTACTTC

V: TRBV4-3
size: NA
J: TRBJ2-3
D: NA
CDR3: CASSLVGGTDTQYF
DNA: TGCGCCAGCAGCCTGGTGGGGGGCACAGATACGCAGTATTTT

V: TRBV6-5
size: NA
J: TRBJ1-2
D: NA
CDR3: CASYQQGSGYTF
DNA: TGTGCCAGCTATCAACAGGGCAGTGGCTACACCTTC

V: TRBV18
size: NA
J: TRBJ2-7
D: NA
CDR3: CASSYRDSYEQYF
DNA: TGTGCCAGCTCCTACCGGGACTCCTACGAGCAGTACTTC

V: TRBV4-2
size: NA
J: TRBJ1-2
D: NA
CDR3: CASSPPGGGYTF
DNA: TGTGCCAGCAGCCCGCCGGGGGGTGGCTACACCTTC

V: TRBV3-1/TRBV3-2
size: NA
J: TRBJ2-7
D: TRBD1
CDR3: CASSPLRDRGGEQYF
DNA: TGTGCCAGCAGCCCGCTCCGTGACAGGGGAGGCGAGCAGTACTTC